These T cell receptor beta chains were read from a single sample in a study of shared clonotypes between healthy human individuals. Generated by immunoSEQ multiplex PCR, the TCRdb table keeps only in-frame clones and is missing some. This sample has over a million clones, with approximately 80% found just once. Sequencing was carried out using memory CD4+ T cells from PBMCs. Receptor source: a man between 18 and 29 years old in good health. Some clones in this sample may be carry-over from other donors' samples. Each CDR3 is given with its conserved first and last residue. A D gene is named only where the DNA matches it firmly. The listing skips clone size in some rows; elsewhere it reads once, few, many or a size class.

>NA|TRBV5-1|TRBJ2-7|NA
CASSLVARNKQYF
TGCGCCAGCAGCTTGGTAGCCCGGAATAAGCAGTACTTC
>NA|TRBV28|TRBJ2-7|NA
CASSPGTGNYEQYF
TGTGCCAGCAGTCCGGGGACTGGCAACTACGAGCAGTACTTC
>NA|TRBV2|TRBJ2-4|TRBD1
CASSDRTGGRNIQYF
TGTGCCAGTAGCGACCGGACAGGGGGAAGGAACATTCAGTACTTC
>NA|TRBV4-2|TRBJ1-2|NA
CASSQERDGNYGYTF
TGTGCCAGCAGCCAAGAGCGGGACGGAAATTATGGCTACACCTTC
>few|TRBV7-2|TRBJ1-5|NA
CASSPGGSQPQHF
TGTGCCAGCAGCCCTGGGGGCAGTCAGCCCCAGCATTTT
>NA|TRBV28|TRBJ2-3|NA
CASSLTGINVDTQYF
TGTGCCAGCAGTCTGACCGGGATAAACGTAGATACGCAGTATTTT
>NA|TRBV5-1|TRBJ2-3|TRBD2
CASSLGLADVPDTQYF
TGCGCCAGCAGCTTGGGACTAGCGGATGTCCCAGATACGCAGTATTTT
>NA|TRBV7-9|TRBJ2-3|TRBD1
CASSEGDRPTDTQYF
TGTGCCAGCAGCGAAGGGGACAGACCCACAGATACGCAGTATTTT
>NA|TRBV12-5|TRBJ2-3|TRBD2
CASGLTGGGDTQYF
TGTGCTAGTGGTCTTACGGGGGGAGGAGATACGCAGTATTTT
>NA|TRBV30|TRBJ2-3|TRBD1
CAWETGGTDTQYF
TGTGCCTGGGAGACAGGGGGAACAGATACGCAGTATTTT
>NA|TRBV19|TRBJ2-3|NA
CASSMYGGRSDRTDTQYF
TGTGCCAGTAGTATGTATGGGGGGAGGAGCGACCGCACAGATACGCAGTATTTT
>NA|TRBV5-8|TRBJ1-2|NA
CASSLVTDGYTF
TGTGCCAGCAGCTTGGTGACAGATGGCTACACCTTC
>NA|TRBV7-2|TRBJ2-1|TRBD2
CASSSYFSGRNNEQFF
TGTGCCAGCAGCTCGTATTTTAGCGGGAGGAATAATGAGCAGTTCTTC
>few|TRBV30|TRBJ1-6|NA
CAWSVTGNSPLHF
TGTGCCTGGAGTGTCACGGGGAATTCACCCCTCCACTTT
>NA|TRBV6-5|TRBJ2-3|TRBD2
CASSRSTSSRGTQYF
TGTGCCAGCAGTAGATCGACTAGCTCGAGGGGTACGCAGTATTTT
>NA|TRBV4-1|TRBJ1-1|NA
CASSPRDTTFGNPEAFF
TGCGCCAGCAGCCCACGGGACACCACCTTCGGTAACCCTGAAGCTTTCTTT
>NA|TRBV5-1|TRBJ2-5|NA
CASSLSVRQETQYF
TGCGCCAGCAGCTTGAGCGTCCGGCAAGAGACCCAGTACTTC
>NA|TRBV5-6|TRBJ2-7|NA
CASSSLELRGVEQYF
TGTGCCAGCAGCTCCCTAGAGCTGAGGGGCGTCGAGCAGTACTTC
>NA|TRBV29-1|TRBJ2-7|NA
CSAGRAGLLGYEQYF
TGCAGCGCAGGTAGGGCGGGACTCCTAGGCTACGAGCAGTACTTC
>NA|TRBV7-2|TRBJ2-5|NA
CASSFLGGGGFETQYF
TGTGCCAGCAGCTTTCTTGGTGGGGGAGGCTTTGAGACCCAGTACTTC
>NA|TRBV5-1|TRBJ2-5|NA
CASSLALAGSETQYF
TGCGCCAGCAGCTTGGCCCTCGCGGGTAGCGAGACCCAGTACTTC
>NA|TRBV18|TRBJ1-1|TRBD1
CASSPGQGGGSTEAFF
TGTGCCAGCTCACCCGGACAGGGGGGCGGCAGTACTGAAGCTTTCTTT
>NA|TRBV4-2|TRBJ2-7|NA
CASSQDLARGRDEQYF
TGTGCCAGCAGCCAAGATTTGGCCAGGGGAAGGGACGAGCAGTACTTC
>NA|TRBV19|TRBJ1-1|NA
CASSMGGKVQNTEAFF
TGTGCCAGTAGTATGGGAGGGAAGGTACAGAACACTGAAGCTTTCTTT
>once|TRBV7-7|TRBJ2-2|NA
CASSLFVTGELFF
TGTGCCAGCAGCTTATTTGTTACCGGGGAGCTGTTTTTT
>few|TRBV15|TRBJ1-1|TRBD1
CATSRVPGQGNTEAFF
TGTGCCACCAGCAGAGTCCCGGGACAGGGGAACACTGAAGCTTTCTTT
>few|TRBV14|TRBJ2-7|NA
CASSQEPRSFGLGEQYF
TGTGCCAGCAGCCAAGAACCTAGGAGTTTCGGGCTTGGCGAGCAGTACTTC
>NA|TRBV10-3|TRBJ2-3|TRBD2
CAIMKTSGVSTDTQYF
TGTGCCATCATGAAGACTAGCGGGGTTAGCACAGATACGCAGTATTTT